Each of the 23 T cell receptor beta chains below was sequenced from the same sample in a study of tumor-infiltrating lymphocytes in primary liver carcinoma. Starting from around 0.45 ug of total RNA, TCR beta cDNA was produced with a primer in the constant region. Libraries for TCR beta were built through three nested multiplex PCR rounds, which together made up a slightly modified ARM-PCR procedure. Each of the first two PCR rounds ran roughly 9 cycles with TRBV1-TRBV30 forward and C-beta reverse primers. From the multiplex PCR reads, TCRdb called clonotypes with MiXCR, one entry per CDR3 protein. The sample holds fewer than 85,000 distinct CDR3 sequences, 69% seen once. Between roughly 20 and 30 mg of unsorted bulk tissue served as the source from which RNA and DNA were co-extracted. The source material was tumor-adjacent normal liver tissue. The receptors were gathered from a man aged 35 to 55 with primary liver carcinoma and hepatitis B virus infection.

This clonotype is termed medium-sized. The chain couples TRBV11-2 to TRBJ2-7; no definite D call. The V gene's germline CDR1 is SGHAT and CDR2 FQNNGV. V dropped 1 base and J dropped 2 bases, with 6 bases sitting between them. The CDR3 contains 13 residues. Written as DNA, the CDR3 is TGTGCCAGCAGCTTAGCGGGCACCTACGAGCAGTACTTC. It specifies CASSLAGTYEQYF.

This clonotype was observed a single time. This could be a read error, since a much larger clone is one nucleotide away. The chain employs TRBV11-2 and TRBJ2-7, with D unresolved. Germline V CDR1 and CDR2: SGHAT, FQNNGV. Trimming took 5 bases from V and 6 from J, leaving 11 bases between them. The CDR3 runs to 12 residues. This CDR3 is CASSLMWGEQYF. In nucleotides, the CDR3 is TGTGCCAGCAGCCTCATGTGGGGCGAGCAGTACTTC.

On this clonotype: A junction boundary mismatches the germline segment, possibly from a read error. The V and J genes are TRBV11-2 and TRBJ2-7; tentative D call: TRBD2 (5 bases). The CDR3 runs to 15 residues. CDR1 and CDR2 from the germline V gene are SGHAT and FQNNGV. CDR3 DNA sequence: TGTGCCAGCAGCCGACCTAATGCACAGAGCGGTGAGCGGTACTTC. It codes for CASSRPNAQSGERYF. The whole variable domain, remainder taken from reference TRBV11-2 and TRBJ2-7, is EAGVAQSPRYKIIEKRQSVAFWCNPISGHATLYWYQQILGQGPKLLIQFQNNGVVDDSQLPKDRFSAERLKGVDSTLKIQPAKLEDSAVYLCASSRPNAQSGERYFGPGTRLTVT.

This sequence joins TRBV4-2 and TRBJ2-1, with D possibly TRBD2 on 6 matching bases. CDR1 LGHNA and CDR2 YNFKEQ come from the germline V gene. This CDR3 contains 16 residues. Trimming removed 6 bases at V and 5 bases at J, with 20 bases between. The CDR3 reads CASSHAGGEGNNEQFF. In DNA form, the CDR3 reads TGTGCCAGCAGTCACGCCGGGGGAGAGGGGAACAATGAGCAGTTCTTC.

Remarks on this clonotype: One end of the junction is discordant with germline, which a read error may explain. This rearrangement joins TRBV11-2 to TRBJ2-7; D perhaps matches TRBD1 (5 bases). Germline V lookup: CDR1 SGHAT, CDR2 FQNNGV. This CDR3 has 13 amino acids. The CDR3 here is CACSCDRVYEQYF. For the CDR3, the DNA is TGTGCCTGCAGCTGCGACAGAGTGTACGAGCAGTACTTC.

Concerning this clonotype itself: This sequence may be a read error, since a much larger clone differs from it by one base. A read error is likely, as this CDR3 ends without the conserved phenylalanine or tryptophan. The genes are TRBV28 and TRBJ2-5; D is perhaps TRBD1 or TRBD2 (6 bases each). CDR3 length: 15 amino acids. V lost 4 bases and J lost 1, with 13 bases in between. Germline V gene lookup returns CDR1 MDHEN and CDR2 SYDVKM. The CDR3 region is CASSWGWGAQETQYL. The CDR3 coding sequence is TGTGCCAGCAGTTGGGGGTGGGGGGCCCAAGAGACCCAGTACTTG.

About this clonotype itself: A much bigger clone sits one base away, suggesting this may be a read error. The CDR3 nucleotides read TGTGTCAGCAGCGCGGGAGGGCTGAATGAGCAGTTCTTC. Translated: CVSSAGGLNEQFF. This chain joins TRBV11-1 and TRBJ2-1; TRBD2 matches at 9 bases. CDR1 and CDR2 (germline): SGHAT, FQDESV (reference sequence). The CDR3 totals 13 residues.

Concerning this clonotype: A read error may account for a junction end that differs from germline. This CDR3 is CTSSQSSGWNSKQFF. The CDR3 DNA reads as TGCACCAGCAGCCAAAGTAGCGGATGGAACAGTAAGCAGTTCTTC. The chain links TRBV4-1 to TRBJ2-1, with D possibly being TRBD2 (6 bases). This CDR3 has 15 amino acids. Germline CDR1 MGHRA, CDR2 YSYEKL.

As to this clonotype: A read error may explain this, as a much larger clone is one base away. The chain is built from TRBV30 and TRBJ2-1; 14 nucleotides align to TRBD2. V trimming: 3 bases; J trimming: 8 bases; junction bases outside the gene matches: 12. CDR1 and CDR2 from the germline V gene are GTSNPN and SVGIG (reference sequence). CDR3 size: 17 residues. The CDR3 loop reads CAWRGGLAGDFRDEQFF. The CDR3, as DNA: TGTGCCTGGAGAGGGGGACTAGCGGGAGATTTTCGAGATGAGCAGTTCTTC.

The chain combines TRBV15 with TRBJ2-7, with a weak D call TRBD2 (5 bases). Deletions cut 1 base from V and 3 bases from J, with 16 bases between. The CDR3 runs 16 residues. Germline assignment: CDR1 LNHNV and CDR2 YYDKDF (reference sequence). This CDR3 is CATSRAEPGLSYEQYF. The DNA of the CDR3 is TGTGCCACCAGCAGAGCAGAGCCGGGATTAAGCTACGAGCAGTACTTC.

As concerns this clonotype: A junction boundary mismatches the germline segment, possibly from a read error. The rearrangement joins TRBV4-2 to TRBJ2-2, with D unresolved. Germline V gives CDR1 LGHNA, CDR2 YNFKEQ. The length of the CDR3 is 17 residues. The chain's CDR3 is CASGQDLVTVNTGELFF. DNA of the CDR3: TGTGCCAGCGGCCAAGATCTTGTGACTGTGAACACCGGGGAGCTGTTTTTT.

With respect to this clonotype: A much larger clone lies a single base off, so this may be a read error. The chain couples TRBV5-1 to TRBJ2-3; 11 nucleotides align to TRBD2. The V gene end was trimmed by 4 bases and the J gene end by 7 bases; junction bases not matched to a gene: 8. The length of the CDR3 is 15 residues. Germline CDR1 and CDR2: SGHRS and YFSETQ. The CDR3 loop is CASSPGTSGTNTQYF. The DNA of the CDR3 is TGCGCCAGCAGCCCAGGGACTAGCGGTACAAATACGCAGTATTTT.

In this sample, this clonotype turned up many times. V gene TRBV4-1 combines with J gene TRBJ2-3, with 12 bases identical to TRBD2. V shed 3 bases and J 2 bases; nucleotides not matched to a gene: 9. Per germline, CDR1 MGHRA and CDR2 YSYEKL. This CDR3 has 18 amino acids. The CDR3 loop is CASSQVTSGSVYTDTQYF. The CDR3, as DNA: TGCGCCAGCAGCCAGGTGACTAGCGGGAGTGTATACACAGATACGCAGTATTTT.

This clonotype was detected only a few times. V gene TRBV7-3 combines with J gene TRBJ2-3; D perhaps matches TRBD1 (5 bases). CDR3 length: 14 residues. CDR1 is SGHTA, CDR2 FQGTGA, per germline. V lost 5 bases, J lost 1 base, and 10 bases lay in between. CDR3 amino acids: CASSLSTGTDTQYF. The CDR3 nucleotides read TGTGCCAGCAGCCTATCGACAGGCACAGATACGCAGTATTTT.

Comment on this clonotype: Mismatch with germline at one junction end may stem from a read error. CDR3 nucleotides: TGTGCCGGCAGTTTCCTAGCGGGAGACTACGAGCAGTATTTC. It yields the protein CAGSFLAGDYEQYF. The chain uses TRBV28 and TRBJ2-7, with 10 nucleotides matching TRBD2. This CDR3 is 14 amino acids long. CDR1 is MDHEN, CDR2 SYDVKM, per germline.

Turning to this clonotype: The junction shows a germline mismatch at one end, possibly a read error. The CDR3 sequence: CASSRTVETEVFF. CDR3 nucleotides: TGTGCCAGCAGTAGAACAGTGGAAACAGAAGTTTTCTTT. V is TRBV6-5 and J is TRBJ1-1; no definite D call. Germline loops: CDR1 MNHEY, CDR2 SVGAGI. This CDR3 spans 13 amino acids.

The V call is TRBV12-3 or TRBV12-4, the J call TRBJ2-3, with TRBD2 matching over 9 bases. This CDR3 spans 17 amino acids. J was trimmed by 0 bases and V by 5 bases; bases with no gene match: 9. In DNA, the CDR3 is TGTGCCAGCAGTCCTAGCGGGAACTGTGCTAGCACAGATACGCAGTATTTT. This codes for CASSPSGNCASTDTQYF.

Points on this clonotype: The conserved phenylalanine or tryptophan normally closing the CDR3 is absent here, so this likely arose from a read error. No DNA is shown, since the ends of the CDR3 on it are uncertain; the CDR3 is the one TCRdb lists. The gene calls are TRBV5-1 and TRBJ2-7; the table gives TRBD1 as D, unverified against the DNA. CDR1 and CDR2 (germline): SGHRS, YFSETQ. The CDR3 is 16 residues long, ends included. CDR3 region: CASSPLGHRGNYERYL.

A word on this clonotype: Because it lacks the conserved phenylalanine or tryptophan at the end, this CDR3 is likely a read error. CDR3 sequence: CASRTGTQSQHC. CDR3 nucleotides: TGTGCCAGTAGGACAGGGACCCAGTCCCAGCATTGT. This chain links TRBV6-2 or TRBV6-3 with TRBJ1-5; 8 bases are a match to TRBD1. V was pared by 9 bases and J by 11 bases, with 9 bases of the junction left unmatched. Germline V gene data show CDR1 as MNHEY and CDR2 as SVGEGT. CDR3 length: 12 residues.

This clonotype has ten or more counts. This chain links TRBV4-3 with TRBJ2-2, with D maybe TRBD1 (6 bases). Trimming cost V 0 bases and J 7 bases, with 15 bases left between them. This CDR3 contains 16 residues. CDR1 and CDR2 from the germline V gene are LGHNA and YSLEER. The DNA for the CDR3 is TGCGCCAGCAGCCAAGATCGGGGACATTCAAACGGGGAGCTGTTTTTT. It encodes CASSQDRGHSNGELFF.

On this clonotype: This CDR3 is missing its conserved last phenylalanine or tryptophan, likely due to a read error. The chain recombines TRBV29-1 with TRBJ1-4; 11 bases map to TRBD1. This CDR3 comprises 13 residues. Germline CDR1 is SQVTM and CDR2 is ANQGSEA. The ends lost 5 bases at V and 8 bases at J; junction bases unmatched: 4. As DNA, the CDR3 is TGCAGCGTTAGGACAGGGGGCGGCGAAAAACTGTTTTTG. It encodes CSVRTGGGEKLFL.

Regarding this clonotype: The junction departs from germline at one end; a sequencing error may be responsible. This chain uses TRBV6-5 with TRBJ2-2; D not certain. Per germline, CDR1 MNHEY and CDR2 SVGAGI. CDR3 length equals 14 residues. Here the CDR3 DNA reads TGTGCCAGCAATTACTTATCGGGCACCGGGGAGCTGTTTTTT. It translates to CASNYLSGTGELFF.

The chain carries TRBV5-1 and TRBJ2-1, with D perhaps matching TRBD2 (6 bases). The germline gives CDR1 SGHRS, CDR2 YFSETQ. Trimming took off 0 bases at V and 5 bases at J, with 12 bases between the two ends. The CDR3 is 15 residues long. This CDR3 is CASSLVVTSDNEQFF. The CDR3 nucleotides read TGCGCCAGCAGCTTGGTAGTGACTAGTGACAATGAGCAGTTCTTC.